These 32 T cell receptor beta chains were sequenced from one sample in a study of blood T cell repertoires in COVID-19. Measured with immunoSEQ multiplex PCR; TCRdb has only the in-frame clones, and not every one. Here the sample spans approximately 180,000 clones, around 85% being singletons. Input material: PBMCs or T cells enriched from blood (not recorded which). Receptors were obtained from a man aged 35 to 55 who had recovered from COVID-19.

The genes are TRBV9 and TRBJ1-2; tentative D call: TRBD1 (5 bases). The V gene's germline CDR1 is SGDLS and CDR2 YYNGEE. This CDR3 is 14 amino acids long. The V end was cut by 0 bases, the J end by 7 bases, with 13 bases between. The CDR3 here is CASSVGQGSSGYTF. The DNA for the CDR3 is TGTGCCAGCAGCGTAGGGCAGGGAAGCTCTGGCTACACCTTC.

This chain uses TRBV5-6 with TRBJ1-1, with TRBD1 matching 8 bases. Looked up from germline, CDR1 is SGHDT and CDR2 is YYEEEE. J was trimmed by 1 base and V by 3 bases; bases with no gene match: 2. This CDR3 has 14 residues. As DNA, the CDR3 is TGTGCCAGCAGCTGGGGGACAGGGAACACTGAAGCTTTCTTT. Translated, it gives CASSWGTGNTEAFF.

Written as DNA, the CDR3 is TGTGCCAGCAGTTCTCCCTACCTGAGCCGCTCGTACGAGCAGTACTTC. It codes for CASSSPYLSRSYEQYF. The J gene is TRBJ2-7, the V gene TRBV28; D unclear. CDR3 length equals 16 residues. CDR1 is MDHEN and CDR2 is SYDVKM in the germline V gene. V dropped 4 bases and J dropped 4 bases, with 20 bases sitting between them. Full variable domain (remainder filled in from reference TRBV28 and TRBJ2-7): DVKVTQSSRYLVKRTGEKVFLECVQDMDHENMFWYRQDPGLGLRLIYFSYDVKMKEKGDIPEGYSVSREKKERFSLILESASTNQTSMYLCASSSPYLSRSYEQYFGPGTRLTVT.

The chain links TRBV28 to TRBJ2-7; TRBD1 agrees at 7 bases. Trimming cost V 4 bases and J 2 bases; bases outside gene matches: 5. CDR1 and CDR2 (germline): MDHEN, SYDVKM. The CDR3 consists of 14 residues. The CDR3 is CASSYQGVAYEQYF. The CDR3 DNA follows: TGTGCCAGCAGTTATCAGGGGGTGGCCTACGAGCAGTACTTC.

This clone was observed once. The V gene is TRBV9, the J gene TRBJ1-2; D gene unclear. V was shortened by 0 bases and J by 3 bases, with 9 bases between the two germline ends. The CDR3 runs 14 residues. Per germline, CDR1 SGDLS and CDR2 YYNGEE. The CDR3 spells CASSVAGTHYGYTF. In DNA form, the CDR3 reads TGTGCCAGCAGCGTAGCAGGCACCCACTATGGCTACACCTTC. The full variable domain, completed using reference TRBV9 and TRBJ1-2, is DSGVTQTPKHLITATGQRVTLRCSPRSGDLSVYWYQQSLDQGLQFLIQYYNGEERAKGNILERFSAQQFPDLHSELNLSSLELGDSALYFCASSVAGTHYGYTFGSGTRLTVV.

The chain carries TRBV27 and TRBJ1-2, with D perhaps TRBD1 (5 bases). The CDR3 totals 14 residues. V was pared by 6 bases and J by 4 bases, with 15 bases between. Germline CDR1 reads MNHEY; CDR2 reads SMNVEV (reference sequence). The chain's CDR3 is CASRISRGPYGYTF. DNA of the CDR3: TGTGCCAGCAGAATATCTAGGGGTCCCTATGGCTACACCTTC.

The chain combines TRBV3-1 (or the pseudogene TRBV3-2) with TRBJ2-1; tentatively, D is TRBD2 (5 bases). CDR3 size: 15 residues. With 0 bases removed from V and 7 bases from J, the gap between germline ends came to 13 bases. CDR1 and CDR2 from the germline V gene are LGHDT and YNNKEL (reference sequence). CDR3 loop: CASSQDSGGQNEQFF. The CDR3 DNA reads as TGTGCCAGCAGCCAAGACTCAGGAGGTCAAAATGAGCAGTTCTTC.

The chain combines TRBV2 with TRBJ1-2; tentative D call: TRBD1 (5 bases). The germline CDR1 and CDR2 sequences are SNHLY and FYNNEI. V was cut by 4 bases and J by 5 bases, with 20 bases left in between. The CDR3 is 16 amino acids. CDR3 in amino acids: CASSGMGRNTVYGYTF. The CDR3 nucleotides are TGTGCCAGCAGTGGGATGGGGCGAAATACCGTTTATGGCTACACCTTC.

V usage is TRBV10-3 and J usage is TRBJ2-5; D perhaps matches TRBD2 (6 bases). Trimming took 7 bases from V and 4 from J, leaving 13 bases between them. The CDR3 has 13 amino acids. Germline loops: CDR1 ENHRY, CDR2 SYGVKD. As DNA, the CDR3 is TGTGCCATCATGGGGGGAACGGGAGAGACCCAGTACTTC. This codes for CAIMGGTGETQYF.

The chain joins TRBV9 to TRBJ2-2; 11 bases are a match to TRBD1. Germline V gene data show CDR1 as SGDLS and CDR2 as YYNGEE. V was pared by 4 bases and J by 2 bases, with 4 bases of the junction left unmatched. There are 16 residues in the CDR3. The CDR3 DNA follows: TGTGCCAGCAGCACGAGGACAGGGGGCAACACCGGGGAGCTGTTTTTT. Protein product: CASSTRTGGNTGELFF.

The chain couples TRBV5-1 to TRBJ1-2; 7 bases line up with TRBD1. The trim removed 4 bases at V and 8 bases at J, leaving 14 bases unmatched. Germline V lookup: CDR1 SGHRS, CDR2 YFSETQ. There are 15 residues in the CDR3. The CDR3 region has the DNA TGCGCCAGCAGCCCGGGACCCGACAGGGAAAACGGCTACACCTTC. Protein sequence: CASSPGPDRENGYTF.

The rearrangement uses TRBV21-1 and TRBJ2-7; the D call TRBD2 from the table was never checked on the DNA. TRBV21-1 is a documented pseudogene. The CDR3 covers 16 residues. The CDR3 DNA follows: TGTGCCAGCAGCAACCCGGGAGGCCACCTCTCCTACGAGCAGTACTTC. This gives the protein CASSNPGGHLSYEQYF.

The table lists this clone with many counts. The rearrangement uses TRBV5-1 and TRBJ2-3; D possibly corresponds to TRBD2 (6 bases). The germline V gene encodes CDR1 SGHRS and CDR2 YFSETQ. Trimming left V 4 bases short and J 2 bases short, with 14 bases between. This CDR3 comprises 15 residues. This CDR3 reads CASSRAGPPTDTQYF. As DNA, the CDR3 is TGCGCCAGCAGCAGGGCGGGGCCCCCCACAGATACGCAGTATTTT.

The sample holds a few counts of this clone. This chain joins TRBV7-8 and TRBJ1-6; 7 positions match TRBD1. This CDR3 has 17 residues. The germline V gene has CDR1 SGHVS and CDR2 FQNEAQ. V lost 1 base and J lost 7; bases outside the gene matches: 10. The CDR3 DNA reads as TGTGCCAGCAGCTTAGTCACTCGGGACAGCTTGAATTCACCCCTCCACTTT. Translating gives CASSLVTRDSLNSPLHF. Based on the CDR3 plus reference TRBV7-8 and TRBJ1-6, the full variable domain is GAGVSQSPRYKVAKRGQDVALRCDPISGHVSLFWYQQALGQGPEFLTYFQNEAQLDKSGLPSDRFFAERPEGSVSTLKIQRTQQEDSAVYLCASSLVTRDSLNSPLHFGNGTRLTVT.

This rearrangement joins TRBV27 to TRBJ1-6; D might be TRBD1 (5 bases). The CDR3 totals 16 residues. The V end was cut by 6 bases, the J end by 0 bases, with 12 bases between. The germline V gene has CDR1 MNHEY and CDR2 SMNVEV (reference sequence). CDR3 sequence reads: CASSLTGHSYNSPLHF. CDR3 nucleotide sequence: TGTGCCAGCAGCCTAACAGGACACTCCTATAATTCACCCCTCCACTTT.

The chain has TRBV12-3 or TRBV12-4 and TRBJ1-2; 7 bases align to TRBD1. The CDR3 has 12 amino acids. The ends lost 6 bases at V and 8 bases at J; junction bases unmatched: 6. CDR3 sequence (DNA): TGTGCCAGCAGCAGTACAGGGGCGGGCTACACCTTC. Translated: CASSSTGAGYTF.

This clone was recorded at least ten times. V is TRBV9 and J is TRBJ1-1; D gene ambiguous. Trimming removed 3 bases from V and 1 base from J, with 19 bases in between. Per the germline V gene, CDR1 is SGDLS and CDR2 is YYNGEE. The CDR3 runs to 17 residues. The CDR3 DNA is TGTGCCAGCAGCGGCGGTCCCCCGAGGGCCAGGAACACTGAAGCTTTCTTT. This gives the protein CASSGGPPRARNTEAFF.

This clone showed up just once. The rearrangement uses TRBV5-1 and TRBJ2-6, with 10 bases matching TRBD2. CDR3 length: 18 residues. Germline CDR1 SGHRS, CDR2 YFSETQ. Trimming removed 0 bases from V and 2 bases from J; junction bases left unmatched: 5. As DNA, the CDR3 is TGCGCCAGCAGCTTGGAACCTAGCGGGGGAACTGGGGCCAACGTCCTGACTTTC. It translates to CASSLEPSGGTGANVLTF.

The V call is TRBV5-6, the J call TRBJ1-2; TRBD1 aligns across 7 bases. CDR3 length: 14 residues. Germline lookup yields CDR1 SGHDT and CDR2 YYEEEE. V lost 4 bases and J lost 4; bases outside the gene matches: 7. The CDR3 reads CASSPDGQAYGYTF. CDR3 coding DNA: TGTGCCAGCAGCCCAGATGGACAGGCCTATGGCTACACCTTC. The full variable domain, in which reference TRBV5-6 and TRBJ1-2 provide the parts outside the CDR3, is DAGVTQSPTHLIKTRGQQVTLRCSPKSGHDTVSWYQQALGQGPQFIFQYYEEEERQRGNFPDRFSGHQFPNYSSELNVNALLLGDSALYLCASSPDGQAYGYTFGSGTRLTVV.

This rearrangement joins TRBV2 to TRBJ1-1; no reliable D call. The CDR3 consists of 12 residues. Germline CDR1 is SNHLY and CDR2 is FYNNEI. V was trimmed by 6 bases and J by 5 bases, leaving 10 bases between them. CDR3 sequence reads: CASRTYGTEAFF. CDR3 in DNA: TGTGCCAGCAGGACCTACGGGACTGAAGCTTTCTTT. Using reference TRBV2 and TRBJ1-1 for the parts outside the CDR3, the full variable domain is EPEVTQTPSHQVTQMGQEVILRCVPISNHLYFYWYRQILGQKVEFLVSFYNNEISEKSEIFDDQFSVERPDGSNFTLKIRSTKLEDSAMYFCASRTYGTEAFFGQGTRLTVV.

This clone was counted between two and nine times. The V call is TRBV6-5, the J call TRBJ1-6; a possible D gene is TRBD1 (6 bases). With 7 bases removed from V and 10 bases from J, the gap between germline ends came to 11 bases. Germline V gene lookup returns CDR1 MNHEY and CDR2 SVGAGI. The CDR3 runs 12 residues. The CDR3, as DNA: TGTGCCAGCAACAGGGCGGTGTCACCCCTCCACTTT. Protein product: CASNRAVSPLHF.

V gene TRBV6-9 combines with J gene TRBJ1-2; the match to TRBD1 covers 8 bases. In germline, CDR1 is MNHGY, CDR2 SVAAGI. J lost 4 bases, V lost 1 base, and 8 bases had no gene match. The CDR3 has 16 residues. This chain's CDR3 is CASSYYGQGTIYGYTF. The DNA for the CDR3 is TGTGCCAGCAGTTATTATGGACAGGGCACTATCTATGGCTACACCTTC.

The chain has TRBV9 and TRBJ2-1; D possibly corresponds to TRBD1 (5 bases). Germline CDR1 reads SGDLS; CDR2 reads YYNGEE. The CDR3 is made up of 14 amino acids. Trimming pared 3 bases from V and 6 bases from J, leaving 13 bases between. The CDR3 sequence is CASSALTDPNEQFF. CDR3 nucleotides: TGTGCCAGCAGCGCCTTGACAGACCCCAATGAGCAGTTCTTC. The full variable domain, completed using reference TRBV9 and TRBJ2-1, is DSGVTQTPKHLITATGQRVTLRCSPRSGDLSVYWYQQSLDQGLQFLIQYYNGEERAKGNILERFSAQQFPDLHSELNLSSLELGDSALYFCASSALTDPNEQFFGPGTRLTVL.

CDR3 loop: CASSPSTSGSVFF. In DNA, the CDR3 is TGTGCCAGCAGCCCGTCGACTAGCGGGAGTGTGTTCTTC. The V and J genes are TRBV3-1 (or the pseudogene TRBV3-2) and TRBJ2-1; 12 bases match TRBD2. This CDR3 has 13 amino acids. The V gene end was trimmed by 4 bases and the J gene end by 15 bases; junction bases not matched to a gene: 7. Germline V lookup: CDR1 LGHDT, CDR2 YNNKEL (reference sequence).

A note on this clone: One junction end disagrees with the germline gene, perhaps due to a read error. This chain uses TRBV7-8 with TRBJ2-7; D gene ambiguous. CDR1 and CDR2 from the germline V gene are SGHVS and FQNEAQ. The CDR3 consists of 13 residues. CDR3 protein: CASSSHVQYEQYF. CDR3 coding DNA: TGTGCCAGCAGCTCCCACGTACAGTACGAACAGTACTTC.

The V gene is TRBV12-3 or TRBV12-4, the J gene TRBJ1-5; D remains ambiguous. The CDR3 has 13 amino acids. Trimming took 1 base from V and 9 from J, leaving 10 bases between them. The CDR3 DNA reads as TGTGCCAGCAGTTTAGGAGGGAATGTGCCCCAGCATTTT. Translation: CASSLGGNVPQHF.

V usage is TRBV28 and J usage is TRBJ2-2; no clear D gene. The V end lost 6 bases, the J end lost 5 bases, and 7 bases lay between the germline ends. Per germline, CDR1 MDHEN and CDR2 SYDVKM. This CDR3 spans 12 amino acids. CDR3 coding DNA: TGTGCCAGCAGCCTTGCGACCGGGGAGCTGTTTTTT. Protein product: CASSLATGELFF.

The chain is built from TRBV6-5 and TRBJ2-7; D is possibly TRBD1 (6 bases). The CDR3 runs to 14 residues. Germline V CDR1 and CDR2: MNHEY, SVGAGI. V lost 4 bases, J lost 5 bases, and 15 bases lay in between. As DNA, the CDR3 is TGTGCCAGCAGTTTTACAGGGAGTTGGGACGAGCAGTACTTC. It is translated as CASSFTGSWDEQYF.

This chain joins TRBV5-1 and TRBJ2-2; 7 bases are shared with TRBD1. The ends lost 4 bases at V and 5 bases at J; junction bases unmatched: 8. The CDR3 extends over 15 amino acids. CDR1 and CDR2 (germline): SGHRS, YFSETQ. CDR3 DNA: TGCGCCAGCAGCGCCCCGGGACAGATAACCGGGGAGCTGTTTTTT. Translation: CASSAPGQITGELFF. The full variable domain, completed using reference TRBV5-1 and TRBJ2-2, is KAGVTQTPRYLIKTRGQQVTLSCSPISGHRSVSWYQQTPGQGLQFLFEYFSETQRNKGNFPGRFSGRQFSNSRSEMNVSTLELGDSALYLCASSAPGQITGELFFGEGSRLTVL.

J is TRBJ1-3 and V is TRBV2, with TRBD1 identical over 8 bases. Unmatched junction bases numbered 4, after V lost 4 bases and J lost 5 bases. Germline V gene lookup returns CDR1 SNHLY and CDR2 FYNNEI. The CDR3 is made up of 14 amino acids. CDR3 coding DNA: TGTGCCAGCAGTGTCTGGACAGGGAGAAACACCATATATTTT. Residues: CASSVWTGRNTIYF.

The chain carries TRBV9 and TRBJ2-6; no firm D call. V was pared by 4 bases and J by 3 bases, with 11 bases between. CDR3 length equals 15 residues. Germline CDR1 and CDR2: SGDLS and YYNGEE. The CDR3 is CASSNSKLGANVLTF. The CDR3 DNA sequence: TGTGCCAGCAGCAACAGCAAGCTTGGGGCCAACGTCCTGACTTTC.

This chain uses TRBV7-9 with TRBJ1-4; 9 nucleotides match TRBD1. This CDR3 region has 14 residues. The V gene end was trimmed by 6 bases and the J gene end by 5 bases; junction bases not matched to a gene: 4. Germline values: CDR1 SEHNR, CDR2 FQNEAQ (reference sequence). CDR3 coding DNA: TGTGCCAGCAGGGTGACAGGGGGAAATGAAAAACTGTTTTTT. It yields the protein CASRVTGGNEKLFF.